The rows below give T cell receptor beta chains drawn from one sample of a study of cytomegalovirus exposure and HLA in healthy donors. The assay was immunoSEQ multiplex PCR, and TCRdb's table has in-frame clones only and misses some. In the table there are under 250,000 clones, about 81% of which are singletons. The sequenced sample was PBMCs. The receptor source for this set is a woman in her 30s in good health and CMV-seronegative. Both conserved end residues are part of each CDR3. Fields, in order: V gene, J gene, clone size, CDR3 protein. Size is stated for part of the rows, as once, few or many counts, or as a class when the clone is expanded.

v_gene: TRBV5-1; j_gene: TRBJ2-2; abundance: .; CDR3aa: CASSPQGGHGELFF
v_gene: TRBV9; j_gene: TRBJ2-7; abundance: .; CDR3aa: CASSTSPGQSYEQYF
v_gene: TRBV5-1; j_gene: TRBJ2-2; abundance: .; CDR3aa: CASSLRGHTGELFF
v_gene: TRBV28; j_gene: TRBJ2-3; abundance: .; CDR3aa: CATGQPSTDTQYF
v_gene: TRBV28; j_gene: TRBJ2-2; abundance: few; CDR3aa: CASTRQGRTGELFF
v_gene: TRBV30; j_gene: TRBJ2-1; abundance: .; CDR3aa: CAWTSRRPGQGFF
v_gene: TRBV29-1; j_gene: TRBJ2-3; abundance: .; CDR3aa: CSVGDNRMTQYF
v_gene: TRBV5-1; j_gene: TRBJ1-2; abundance: .; CDR3aa: CASSLSANYGYTF
v_gene: TRBV6-6; j_gene: TRBJ1-1; abundance: .; CDR3aa: CASSTGLVGAFF
v_gene: TRBV5-1; j_gene: TRBJ1-4; abundance: .; CDR3aa: CASSSGQGGTNEKLFF
v_gene: TRBV5-8; j_gene: TRBJ2-1; abundance: .; CDR3aa: CASIPRLSSYNEQFF
v_gene: TRBV7-9; j_gene: TRBJ1-6; abundance: .; CDR3aa: CASSPREGHYNSPLHF
v_gene: TRBV6-6; j_gene: TRBJ1-6; abundance: .; CDR3aa: CASSPSTGNNSPLHF
v_gene: TRBV25-1; j_gene: TRBJ2-5; abundance: .; CDR3aa: CASSESVRHETQYF
v_gene: TRBV10-1; j_gene: TRBJ1-2; abundance: .; CDR3aa: CASSESPGRTYGYTF
v_gene: TRBV11-2; j_gene: TRBJ2-1; abundance: .; CDR3aa: CASSLGLAGVNEQFF
v_gene: TRBV5-6; j_gene: TRBJ2-7; abundance: .; CDR3aa: CASSPGNGRAVTGEQYF
v_gene: TRBV19; j_gene: TRBJ1-2; abundance: .; CDR3aa: CASMGPGTEGYGYTF
v_gene: TRBV5-4; j_gene: TRBJ2-3; abundance: .; CDR3aa: CASTITTAGASTDTQYF
v_gene: TRBV5-1; j_gene: TRBJ2-3; abundance: once; CDR3aa: CASSLDRGRADTQYF
v_gene: TRBV5-1; j_gene: TRBJ2-7; abundance: .; CDR3aa: CASSIPGQGYEQYF
v_gene: TRBV18; j_gene: TRBJ1-6; abundance: .; CDR3aa: CASSPRQRISNSPLHF
v_gene: TRBV9; j_gene: TRBJ1-6; abundance: .; CDR3aa: CASSPPGVAENSPLHF
v_gene: TRBV28; j_gene: TRBJ2-7; abundance: once; CDR3aa: CASSIPLRGGLYEQYF
v_gene: TRBV28; j_gene: TRBJ2-3; abundance: .; CDR3aa: CASSTGLAAFGTDTQYF
v_gene: TRBV7-6; j_gene: TRBJ1-1; abundance: .; CDR3aa: CASSSNQRNTEAFF
v_gene: TRBV9; j_gene: TRBJ2-4; abundance: .; CDR3aa: CASSYHSGPKNIQYF
v_gene: TRBV28; j_gene: TRBJ1-2; abundance: .; CDR3aa: CASSLQANYGYTF
v_gene: TRBV6-1; j_gene: TRBJ1-1; abundance: .; CDR3aa: CASGRQGAMNTEAFF
v_gene: TRBV5-1; j_gene: TRBJ1-1; abundance: .; CDR3aa: CASSLQAMNTEAFF
v_gene: TRBV11-2; j_gene: TRBJ2-2; abundance: .; CDR3aa: CASSLAGAGGELFF
v_gene: TRBV28; j_gene: TRBJ1-5; abundance: .; CDR3aa: CASSLRGNRGGNQPQHF
v_gene: TRBV2; j_gene: TRBJ1-2; abundance: .; CDR3aa: CASSVGQGLGYGYTF
v_gene: TRBV18; j_gene: TRBJ2-2; abundance: .; CDR3aa: CASSPISRNTGELFF
v_gene: TRBV29-1; j_gene: TRBJ2-7; abundance: .; CDR3aa: CSVGPDNTYEQYF
v_gene: TRBV28; j_gene: TRBJ1-5; abundance: .; CDR3aa: CASLDRDQPQHF
v_gene: TRBV7-9; j_gene: TRBJ2-7; abundance: few; CDR3aa: CASSPAGGSYEQYF
v_gene: TRBV19; j_gene: TRBJ1-2; abundance: .; CDR3aa: CASSLQGAQGYTF
v_gene: TRBV30; j_gene: TRBJ1-2; abundance: .; CDR3aa: CAGAAFGYTF
v_gene: TRBV19; j_gene: TRBJ2-7; abundance: .; CDR3aa: CASSPQPGTGHEQYF
v_gene: TRBV4-1; j_gene: TRBJ2-2; abundance: .; CDR3aa: CASSHRGLTNTGELFF
v_gene: TRBV6-1; j_gene: TRBJ1-5; abundance: once; CDR3aa: CASNPARGNQPQHF
v_gene: TRBV6-1; j_gene: TRBJ2-1; abundance: .; CDR3aa: CASRYLLAGGPEQFF
v_gene: TRBV28; j_gene: TRBJ1-2; abundance: .; CDR3aa: CASTSGRIYGYTF
v_gene: TRBV6-1; j_gene: TRBJ1-2; abundance: .; CDR3aa: CASSEAGTVFGYTF
v_gene: TRBV29-1; j_gene: TRBJ2-2; abundance: .; CDR3aa: CSVQHRTGTNTGELFF
v_gene: TRBV28; j_gene: TRBJ2-7; abundance: .; CDR3aa: CASSPGTGGYEQYF
v_gene: TRBV30; j_gene: TRBJ1-5; abundance: .; CDR3aa: CAWDLGQLRGNQPQHF
v_gene: TRBV5-4; j_gene: TRBJ2-2; abundance: .; CDR3aa: CASSLGNRAPGELFF
v_gene: TRBV28; j_gene: TRBJ2-7; abundance: few; CDR3aa: CASSTGGYEQYF
v_gene: TRBV9; j_gene: TRBJ2-3; abundance: once; CDR3aa: CASSVKAQRGYSTDTQYF
v_gene: TRBV29-1; j_gene: TRBJ1-1; abundance: .; CDR3aa: CSARWASQNTEAFF